A selection of T cell receptor beta chains follows, all from one sample in a study of cytomegalovirus exposure and HLA in healthy donors. Method: immunoSEQ multiplex PCR; TCRdb's copy keeps in-frame clones and lacks some. The table lists 70,000 to 90,000 clones, 70% to 75% of them singletons, with roughly 4.2% in the top ten. Sequencing was performed on PBMCs. Receptor source: a man aged 60 to 69 in good health and CMV-seronegative. Each CDR3 is given with its conserved first and last residue. Fields, in order: J gene, V gene, CDR3 length, D gene, clone size, CDR3 DNA, CDR3 protein. A D gene is named only where the DNA matches it firmly. Size tells how often a clone was seen (once, few, many) or the class of an expanded clone, and some rows leave it out.

>TRBJ1-3|TRBV5-1|14|NA|NA
TGCGCCAGCAGCTCGGGAGGGACTGGAAACACCATATATTTT
CASSSGGTGNTIYF
>TRBJ1-1|TRBV7-2|12|NA|NA
TGTGCCAGCAGCTACGGTCCCACTGAAGCTTTCTTT
CASSYGPTEAFF
>TRBJ1-5|TRBV30|16|NA|NA
TGTGCCTGGAGCGCTCAGGGCGCTACGGGCAATCAGCCCCAGCATTTT
CAWSAQGATGNQPQHF
>TRBJ2-1|TRBV7-2|13|NA|once
TGTGCCAGCAGCTTAGGGAGCCCCAATGAGCAGTTCTTC
CASSLGSPNEQFF
>TRBJ1-1|TRBV6-1|13|NA|NA
TGTGCCAGCCGGGGGGATTTGAACACTGAAGCTTTCTTT
CASRGDLNTEAFF
>TRBJ2-2|TRBV19|13|NA|NA
TGTGCCAGTAGTAGGGGGCCGAGGTGGGAGCTGTTTTTT
CASSRGPRWELFF
>TRBJ1-3|TRBV19|15|TRBD1|NA
TGTGCCAGTAGTATAGGACAGGGCGGAGGAAACACCATATATTTT
CASSIGQGGGNTIYF
>TRBJ1-2|TRBV30|13|TRBD1|NA
TGTGCCTGTATAAGACAGGGGGCTGAGGGCTACACCTTC
CACIRQGAEGYTF
>TRBJ2-7|TRBV27|13|NA|NA
TGTGCCAGCCGTAGCGGCGGGGCCTACGAGCAGTACTTC
CASRSGGAYEQYF
>TRBJ2-5|TRBV30|14|NA|NA
TGTGCCTGGACCCTCGCGGGGGCGGGGGAGACCCAGTACTTC
CAWTLAGAGETQYF
>TRBJ1-2|TRBV19|14|TRBD1|once
TGTGCCAGTAGTATCCCAGGGACAGCCGGAGGCTACACCTTC
CASSIPGTAGGYTF
>TRBJ2-7|TRBV5-1|16|TRBD2|NA
TGCGCCAGCAGCCTCGGGACTAGCGGGGGGGCCTACGAGCAGTACTTC
CASSLGTSGGAYEQYF
>TRBJ2-7|TRBV11-2|14|TRBD1|NA
TGTGCCAGCAGCTCGGGACAGGGGGCATACGAGCAGTACTTC
CASSSGQGAYEQYF
>TRBJ2-5|TRBV5-8|13|NA|NA
TGTGCCAGCAGCTTGCACCCCGGGGAGACCCAGTACTTC
CASSLHPGETQYF
>TRBJ2-2|TRBV9|16|TRBD2|NA
TGTGCCAGCAGCCTTCGGACTAGCGCGGGCACCGGGGAGCTGTTTTTT
CASSLRTSAGTGELFF
>TRBJ1-2|TRBV18|15|TRBD1|NA
TGTGCCAGCTCACGTAGGACAGGGGAGGCCTATGGCTACACCTTC
CASSRRTGEAYGYTF
>TRBJ1-2|TRBV11-2|12|NA|NA
TGTGCCAGCAGCGCCGGACAGCGGGGCTACACCTTC
CASSAGQRGYTF
>TRBJ2-7|TRBV7-9|15|TRBD1|NA
TGTGCCAGCAGCTTAGGACCGGGACAGACCTACGAGCAGTACTTC
CASSLGPGQTYEQYF
>TRBJ1-1|TRBV5-4|14|NA|NA
TGTGCCAGCAGCTACGTCGGGGGGCAAACTGAAGCTTTCTTT
CASSYVGGQTEAFF
>TRBJ2-7|TRBV5-6|15|NA|NA
TGTGCCAGCAGCCTTCTTGAGACAGGAATCTACGAGCAGTACTTC
CASSLLETGIYEQYF
>TRBJ2-7|TRBV5-1|15|NA|NA
TGCGCCAGCAGCCCCGACGAGGGTAGCTCCTACGAGCAGTACTTC
CASSPDEGSSYEQYF
>TRBJ1-1|TRBV5-1|14|TRBD1|NA
TGCGCCACCAGGACAGGGGGAGGGAACACTGAAGCTTTCTTT
CATRTGGGNTEAFF
>TRBJ2-1|TRBV27|14|NA|once
TGTGCCAGCAGTTTATCGCCTAAAAACAATGAGCAGTTCTTC
CASSLSPKNNEQFF
>TRBJ2-5|TRBV19|15|NA|NA
TGTGCCAGTAGTATCGGGGTCGTCCCCCGAGAGACCCAGTACTTC
CASSIGVVPRETQYF